This TCR beta chain was sequenced for a study of T-cell memory formation after mild COVID-19. Looking at the study overall: The study found TCR clusters largely donor specific. Study observations and caveats: That cross-reactive memory joined was suggested by some responding clones appearing in pre-infection memory. Most CD4+ clones that shrank were in CM and EM, while CD8+ ones turned up in EMRA.

CDR3 length: 15 residues. From germline, CDR1 is MNHEY and CDR2 SVGAGI. V gave up 0 bases and J gave up 4 bases, with 13 bases separating them. Regarding this clonotype: Antigen specificity is unknown.

With constant-segment primers, 5'RACE yielded cDNA libraries of TCR alpha and TCR beta that carried sample barcodes and UMIs. Each CDR3 protein gets one entry after TCRdb re-called the 5' RACE reads with MiXCR. The table shows about 110,000 distinct CDR3 sequences, with 18% occurring only once. Material for sequencing was PBMCs or a T cell subset sorted from them (not recorded which). The chain joins TRBV6-5 to TRBJ2-7; no reliable D call. This receptor was obtained from a man aged 18 to 30 who had mild COVID-19 (a few samples of this study predate the infection). Cell type and time point are not known. CDR3 residues: CASSYSLTGEYEQYF. The DNA of the CDR3 is TGTGCCAGCAGTTACTCACTGACTGGAGAGTACGAGCAGTACTTC.